This entry is about one TCR beta chain. This clone occurred a few times. What antigen it recognizes has not been identified. Qualities for individual bases were not recorded, and no much larger clone is one base off. This sample is drawn from a study of cytomegalovirus exposure and HLA in healthy donors (dated 2017 in TCRdb). For context, the study as a whole: According to an earlier analysis of several hundred of the donors, some 170 million T cells yielded 120 million or so unique TCR beta sequences and about 280 Gb of sequence data. To predict cytomegalovirus infection status, the study combined high-throughput TCR immunosequencing, statistical association of individual TCRs with disease status, and machine learning. Because of strong linkage in the cohort, roughly five DR-DQ haplotypes were treated as single units for association and clustering. Rather than using new phenotypic data, the later analysis identified candidate immune exposures from TCR beta sequences and from how often those sequences occurred across donors. Alongside the repertoire data, information on donor age, sex, ethnicity and CMV serostatus was compiled. Every discovery cohort repertoire had been produced on one sequencing platform. Typing coverage varied by locus: roughly 629-640 donors for A, B, C, DRB1 and DQB1; roughly 560 for DQA1; over 600 for DPA1; around 450 for DPB1. Among roughly 400 genotyped donors of the cohort, an average of about 220,000 unique TCR beta nucleotide sequences was sequenced per donor, of which 15% to 20% were non-productive. HLA typing included class I and class II loci at four-digit resolution. A separate validation cohort of 100 to 150 different subjects was used in addition to the roughly 670-subject first cohort. Among the roughly 400 genotyped donors, about 83% belonged to the genetic ancestry cluster associated with self-reported Caucasian donors. To study patterns of TCR occurrence, a later analysis re-analyzed previously published TCR beta repertoires from around 670 donors and added high-resolution HLA genotyping. The study aimed to test whether signatures of past pathogen exposure could be identified by cataloging public T cell receptors. The T cell repertoires of under 700 subjects were profiled by immunosequencing and related to cytomegalovirus serostatus. An early release covering roughly 600 HLA-typed donors comprised about 320 gigabases of sequencing data and 65 million to 100 million unique TCR sequences. In an earlier analysis of roughly 540 of the donors, high-throughput TCR beta sequencing was used to judge whether each TCR beta V gene segment behaved as functional or pseudogenic. A later genetic analysis used genome-wide SNP genotypes for about 60% of the roughly 670 donors, treating that subset as a discovery cohort. Broader findings and caveats from the paper: A few of the identified cytomegalovirus-associated TCR beta chains were confirmed in vitro to be specific for cytomegalovirus antigens. A cluster of highly shared sequence variants was judged likely to be a technical artifact of the sequencing pipeline. According to a later analysis, TCR association rates differed among HLA loci, with DRB1 alleles showing the most associated TCRs and HLA-C alleles showing the fewest. In both the original and validation cohorts, the classifier was reported to diagnose cytomegalovirus status with high specificity and sensitivity. In a later analysis, several top co-occurrence clusters were reported to appear linked to parvovirus B19, influenza, CMV and Epstein-Barr virus. A later genetic analysis reported fewer N-insertions in productive TCRs among donors in an Asian-associated ancestry cluster than the 666-donor mean. The earlier analysis of nearly 600 of the donors excluded roughly 17 rarely observed V segments, including chromosome 9 orphons, because counts were too low. Specific HLA alleles were associated with 15,000 to 20,000 TCR beta sequences at a false discovery rate of 0.05 in a later analysis. Immune exposure information for the cohort was limited to CMV serostatus. Broadly in line with IMGT annotations, most TCR beta V segments showed up in productive rearrangements about 90% or about 30% of the time in an earlier analysis of approximately 640 of the donors. Roughly uniform sequencing depth across donors was assumed in presence/absence analyses, although this assumption may not hold. A later analysis found that most CMV-associated TCR beta chains appeared HLA-restricted, with HLA associations seemingly driven largely by CMV exposure. Across donors, most TCR sequences were observed very rarely, whereas some public TCRs were present in many individuals. In this cohort, only TCR beta chains were sequenced, and detectable features were limited by the absence of alpha or paired-chain data. A further reported finding was that TCR beta sequences accurately predicted the HLA-A and HLA-B alleles for most subjects in the first cohort. In a later analysis, HLA-associated TCR beta chains showed more clonal expansion and lower generation probabilities than non-associated chains that were equally common. The study listed around 160 TCR beta chains as associated with cytomegalovirus. Because HLA typing was missing for some donors at each locus, association tests included only the typed subset. Linkage disequilibrium might explain the correlated functional status among segregating V segments, but an unknown experimental factor could not be excluded. V-gene and J-gene trimming of TCR beta chains was associated with a missense DCLRE1C variant in a later genetic analysis, and the association was replicated in an independent cohort. The authors suggested that the approach could potentially be generalized to other disease states and immunological phenotypes. Assigning TCR associations to individual alleles was difficult when HLA alleles, especially DR and DQ, strongly co-occurred. The 87-base-pair reads could not distinguish some IMGT-functional V segments, including TRBV6-2 and TRBV6-3, so those segments were excluded.

Including cysteine and phenylalanine, the CDR3 has 17 amino acids. CDR3 DNA is the only sequence kept; it has 51 bases, read in frame from the first base. Reading the germline V gene gives CDR1 LGHNA and CDR2 YSLEER. V is shortened by 0 bases, J by 1 base, and the region joining them spans 15 bases. The protocol used for the library was the immunoSEQ multiplex PCR assay. The multiplex PCR relied on a mix of 60 forward primers for TCR Vbeta segments and 13 reverse primers for TCR Jbeta segments. Amplification of the CDR3 region of rearranged TCR beta genes was performed with a multiplex PCR assay on genomic DNA. On the Illumina HiSeq System, the amplified TCR beta libraries were sequenced as 87-base-pair reads. In the paper's pipeline: A later analysis tallied around 87 million unique TCR beta chains across the 700 or so repertoires, and approximately 9.9 million of those chains were shared by two or more donors. Raw reads were error-corrected and collapsed into unique sequences by a nearest-neighbor algorithm in which closely related sequences were merged to remove PCR and sequencing errors. CDR3 sequences were aligned to IMGT reference sequences to assign V, D and J gene segments. For a sequence to be retained, a match of at least six nucleotides was required to both a V gene segment and a J gene segment. A rearrangement counted as productive if the CDR3 had no stop codons and remained in frame with V and J, and every other rearrangement counted as non-productive. CDR3 was defined by IMGT convention, running from the second conserved V-encoded cysteine to the conserved J-encoded phenylalanine. Sequences without an unambiguous match to a single V gene segment were excluded from the earlier analysis of over 500 of the donors. An earlier analysis of several hundred of the donors called V segments functional above 56.7% productive rearrangements and segregating when the between-donor standard deviation exceeded 5%. A statistical classification framework was built to diagnose cytomegalovirus status from the catalog of TCR beta chain sequences. In a later analysis, V and J genes were assigned by comparing TCR nucleotide sequences against IMGT/GENE-DB human TR gene sequences. The TCRdist pipeline was used in a later analysis to assign CDR3 sequences and most-parsimonious VDJ recombination scenarios. In a later analysis, each TCR beta chain was defined by its CDR3 amino acid sequence together with its V-gene family, and reads lacking a unique V-gene family were excluded. As a way to deal with suspected cross-contamination and a sequencing artifact, a later analysis dropped over 550 nucleotide sequences that were highly shared and had low generation probability. A later analysis calculated a clonal expansion index for each public chain from normalized within-repertoire ranks of inferred template counts. In a later analysis, generation probabilities were computed with a VDJ recombination model fitted to out-of-frame rearrangements, and the resulting probabilities were checked against IGoR. In a later analysis, hypergeometric tests were used to score TCR-TCR, TCR-HLA and TCR-CMV co-occurrence, with a repertoire-size bias correction applied to TCR pairs. To estimate false discovery rates, a later analysis permuted the HLA or CMV assignments 20 times. In a later analysis, co-occurring TCRs were grouped with DBSCAN, and TCRdist sequence similarity was added when clustering was performed within HLA-allele-positive subsets. Repertoires with fewer than 30,000 or more than 120,000 public chains were left out of co-occurrence clustering, as were about 5 repertoires with anomalous nucleotide sharing. The table comes from immuneACCESS by way of TCRdb, which keeps in-frame sequences with V and J called. Part of the clones is missing from these tables; in studies checked, under half for an unresolved V gene and the rest for unknown reasons. D and trimming come from the DNA, and the V and J calls and clone size come from that table. This sample gives about 160,000 clones in total; roughly 79% of them show up just once. The leading ten clones occupy approximately 1.3% of the sample.

The cohort comprised hundreds of healthy bone marrow donors. All cohort members were sampled while nominally healthy, although unrecorded immune exposures were likely present. The donor tested CMV seronegative and was one of the 352 seronegative cohort members. A peripheral blood sample was collected from each donor, and TCR beta sequencing was performed on peripheral blood mononuclear cells. The Qiagen DNeasy Blood Extraction Kit was used to extract genomic DNA from the blood cell samples. This receptor was identified in a man aged 25-40 years in good health and CMV-seronegative. Here the chain combines TRBV4-3 and TRBJ1-2; possibly the D gene is TRBD1, per 5 matching bases. Sequences were obtained from PBMCs. The sequenced DNA: TGCGCCAGCAGCCAAGATACGGGTCAGGGATATAACTATGGCTACACCTTC. Its protein product is CASSQDTGQGYNYGYTF.